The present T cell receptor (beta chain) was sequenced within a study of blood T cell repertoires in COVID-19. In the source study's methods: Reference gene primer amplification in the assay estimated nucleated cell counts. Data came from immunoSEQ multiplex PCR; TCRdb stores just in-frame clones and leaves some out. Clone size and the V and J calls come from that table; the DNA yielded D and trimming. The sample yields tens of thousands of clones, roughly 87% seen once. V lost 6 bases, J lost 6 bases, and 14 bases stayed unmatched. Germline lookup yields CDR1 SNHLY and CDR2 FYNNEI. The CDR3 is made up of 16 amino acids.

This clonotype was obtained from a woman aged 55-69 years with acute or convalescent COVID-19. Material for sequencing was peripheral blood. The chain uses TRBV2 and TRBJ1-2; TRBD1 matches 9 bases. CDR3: CASSTGTGKTHDGYTF. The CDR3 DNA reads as TGTGCCAGCAGCACCGGGACAGGGAAAACGCACGATGGCTACACCTTC.